The rows below give T cell receptor beta chains drawn from one sample of a study of blood T cell repertoires in COVID-19. Sequencing was performed with immunoSEQ multiplex PCR; in TCRdb, only in-frame clones are kept and a portion is missing. This sample yields 25,000 to 35,000 clones, of which about 82% are seen a single time; under 9.5% belongs to the top ten. Sequences were obtained from peripheral blood. The receptors come from a man aged 80 or over with active COVID-19. Each CDR3 is given without its conserved first and last residue. A D gene is named only where the DNA matches it firmly.

CDR3 protein	D gene	V gene	J gene
ASSPIQGPNYGYT	NA	TRBV28	TRBJ1-2
ASSPQTASTDTQY	NA	TRBV19	TRBJ2-3
ASSSTGYEQY	NA	TRBV6-6	TRBJ2-7
ASSDRVRTIRRETQY	NA	TRBV6-1	TRBJ2-5
ASSQGLAGVHEQF	TRBD2	TRBV3-1/TRBV3-2	TRBJ2-1
ASSPPGEKLF	NA	TRBV18	TRBJ1-4
ASSQTGGSGYT	TRBD1	TRBV7-3	TRBJ1-2
ASSESLAGGGEQF	TRBD2	TRBV6-1	TRBJ2-1
ASSESELNYGYT	NA	TRBV2	TRBJ1-2
ASSPVVQGGELF	NA	TRBV5-1	TRBJ2-2
ASSSHRVEGTQY	NA	TRBV7-2	TRBJ2-5
ATSRDPGTEAF	NA	TRBV15	TRBJ1-1
ASSEFGLAGSYEQF	TRBD2	TRBV7-2	TRBJ2-1
ASSILAGGLDEQF	TRBD2	TRBV27	TRBJ2-1
ASSLRDILYEQY	NA	TRBV7-2	TRBJ2-7
ASSLGTGVETQY	TRBD1	TRBV2	TRBJ2-5
ASSFAAGAQTQY	NA	TRBV5-6	TRBJ2-5
ASSPTGGGLYGYT	NA	TRBV3-1/TRBV3-2	TRBJ1-2
ASSLQGASDTQY	TRBD1	TRBV11-3	TRBJ2-3
ASRLTADNEQF	NA	TRBV5-1	TRBJ2-1
ASSARTGLNTEAF	TRBD1	TRBV2	TRBJ1-1
AISDRTGSSEQY	TRBD1	TRBV10-3	TRBJ2-7
ASSTDRETEAF	TRBD1	TRBV19	TRBJ1-1
ASSLRTDYGYT	NA	TRBV7-2	TRBJ1-2
ASSSGANTYEQY	NA	TRBV5-1	TRBJ2-7